By its share, the clone carrying this TCR beta chain is medium-sized (0.01 to 0.1%). Trimming left V 0 bases short and J 8 bases short, with 10 bases between. Germline CDR1 and CDR2: MNHEY and SVGAGI. This CDR3 comprises 13 residues. Authors' methods: Quantification of nucleated cells was approximated via reference gene primer amplification. Only in-frame clones appear in the TCRdb table, and some are missing; sequencing was by immunoSEQ multiplex PCR. The DNA gave D and trimming, while V, J and clone size come from that table. The sample carries around 50,000 clones, more than 75% recorded once. The entry originates in a study of blood T cell repertoires in COVID-19. The wider study: COVID-19 samples from acute and convalescent phases originated in the United States, Italy and Spain. Sample material is recorded as cDNA or gDNA derived from T cells, B-cell-depleted T cells, or PBMCs.

This receptor was obtained from a man in his forties or fifties with active COVID-19. Material: peripheral blood. J is TRBJ1-2 and V is TRBV6-5; the D is unclear. The CDR3 sequence is CASSYSLREGYTF. Written as DNA, the CDR3 is TGTGCCAGCAGTTACTCGCTCCGGGAGGGCTACACCTTC.